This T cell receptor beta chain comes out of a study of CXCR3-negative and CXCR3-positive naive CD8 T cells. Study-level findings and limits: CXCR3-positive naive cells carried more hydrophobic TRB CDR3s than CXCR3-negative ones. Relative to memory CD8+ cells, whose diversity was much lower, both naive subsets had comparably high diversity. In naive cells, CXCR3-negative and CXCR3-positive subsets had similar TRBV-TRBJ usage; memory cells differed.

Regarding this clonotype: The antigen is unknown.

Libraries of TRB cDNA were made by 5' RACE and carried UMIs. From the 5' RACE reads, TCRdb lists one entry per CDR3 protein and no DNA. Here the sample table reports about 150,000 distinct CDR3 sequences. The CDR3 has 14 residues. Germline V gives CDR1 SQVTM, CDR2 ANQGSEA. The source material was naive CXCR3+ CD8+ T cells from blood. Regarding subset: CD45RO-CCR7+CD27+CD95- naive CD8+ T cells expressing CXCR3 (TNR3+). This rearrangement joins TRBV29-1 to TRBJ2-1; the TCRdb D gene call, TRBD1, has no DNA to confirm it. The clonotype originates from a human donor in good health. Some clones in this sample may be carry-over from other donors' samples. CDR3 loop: CSVDEPPNYNEQFF.